Following are 21 T cell receptor beta chains from one sample sequenced in a study of shared clonotypes between healthy human individuals. Data came from immunoSEQ multiplex PCR; TCRdb stores just in-frame clones and leaves some out. The data hold around 700,000 clones, with about 74% observed a single time. The sequenced material came from memory CD4+ T cells sorted from blood. Indicated subset: CD45RA-negative fraction. Every receptor here comes from a woman younger than 45 in good health.

This sequence joins TRBV7-8 and TRBJ2-7, with 10 positions matching TRBD1. This CDR3 has 14 amino acids. The V gene's germline CDR1 is SGHVS and CDR2 FQNEAQ. The junction had 10 bases not matched to a gene; V was cut back by 7 bases and J by 7 bases. The CDR3 reads CASTDRGPLEEQYF. The CDR3 nucleotides are TGTGCCAGCACAGACAGGGGGCCTTTGGAGGAGCAGTACTTC. Based on the CDR3 plus reference TRBV7-8 and TRBJ2-7, the full variable domain is GAGVSQSPRYKVAKRGQDVALRCDPISGHVSLFWYQQALGQGPEFLTYFQNEAQLDKSGLPSDRFFAERPEGSVSTLKIQRTQQEDSAVYLCASTDRGPLEEQYFGPGTRLTVT.

The chain combines TRBV6-5 with TRBJ1-1; D possibly corresponds to TRBD1 (6 bases). Per germline, CDR1 MNHEY and CDR2 SVGAGI. V lost 4 bases to trimming and J lost 1 base, with 16 bases between them. CDR3 size: 16 residues. CDR3: CASSSLAGAGNTEAFF. CDR3 DNA: TGTGCCAGCAGTTCTCTAGCAGGGGCGGGGAACACTGAAGCTTTCTTT.

This rearrangement joins TRBV5-4 to TRBJ2-1, with D perhaps matching TRBD2 (6 bases). Germline CDR1 is SGHNT and CDR2 is YYREEE (reference sequence). V was trimmed by 4 bases and J by 4 bases, leaving 15 bases between them. The CDR3 runs to 15 residues. The CDR3 nucleotides read TGTGCCAGCAGCGCACCGGGACTGGGTTACAATGAGCAGTTCTTC. Its translation is CASSAPGLGYNEQFF. Supplemented by reference TRBV5-4 and TRBJ2-1, the full variable domain reads ETGVTQSPTHLIKTRGQQVTLRCSSQSGHNTVSWYQQALGQGPQFIFQYYREEENGRGNFPPRFSGLQFPNYSSELNVNALELDDSALYLCASSAPGLGYNEQFFGPGTRLTVL.

The V and J genes are TRBV6-4 and TRBJ2-3; D remains ambiguous. The germline gives CDR1 MRHNA, CDR2 SNTAGT. The CDR3 is 15 amino acids. The V gene lost 6 bases and the J gene lost 2 bases, with 15 bases spanning the gap. The CDR3 region is CASSRESLPTDTQYF. The CDR3 coding sequence is TGTGCCAGCAGCCGCGAGAGTCTTCCCACAGATACGCAGTATTTT.

The gene calls are TRBV6-1 and TRBJ1-3; D perhaps matches TRBD1 (5 bases). This CDR3 region has 20 residues. Trimming shortened V by 3 bases and J by 0 bases, and 24 bases separated the two germline ends. CDR1 and CDR2 from the germline V gene are MNHNS and SASEGT. CDR3 protein: CASSDSGVLQDPSSGNTIYF. The DNA for the CDR3 is TGTGCCAGCAGTGATTCGGGAGTTTTACAGGATCCGAGCTCTGGAAACACCATATATTTT.

The gene calls are TRBV6-4 and TRBJ2-6; D is ambiguous. Deletions cut 7 bases from V and 5 bases from J, with 12 bases between. CDR1 and CDR2 from the germline V gene are MRHNA and SNTAGT. This CDR3 comprises 14 residues. CDR3 coding DNA: TGTGCCAGCACACGACAAAGTCGGGCCAACGTCCTGACTTTC. Translating gives CASTRQSRANVLTF.

The chain carries TRBV5-1 and TRBJ2-3, with a possible D match to TRBD1 (6 bases). V lost 1 base, J lost 1 base, and 7 bases lay in between. Germline V gene data show CDR1 as SGHRS and CDR2 as YFSETQ. The CDR3 is 14 amino acids. CDR3 loop: CASSLKGGTDTQYF. CDR3 bases: TGCGCCAGCAGCTTGAAGGGGGGCACAGATACGCAGTATTTT.

The CDR3 DNA is TGTGCCAGCAAGGACACTCATAGCAATCAGCCCCAGCATTTT. Protein product: CASKDTHSNQPQHF. The V and J genes are TRBV6-6 and TRBJ1-5, with D possibly TRBD1 on 5 matching bases. CDR1 and CDR2 from the germline V gene are MNHNY and SVGAGI (reference sequence). Trimming pared 7 bases from V and 0 bases from J, leaving 10 bases between. The CDR3 spans 14 residues.

This clone was counted a few times. The gene calls are TRBV4-1 and TRBJ1-3, with 9 bases identical to TRBD1. V trimming: 4 bases; J trimming: 2 bases; junction bases outside the gene matches: 3. The CDR3 totals 15 residues. CDR1 is MGHRA, CDR2 YSYEKL, per germline. The CDR3 sequence is CASSLQGAPGNTIYF. CDR3 DNA: TGCGCCAGCAGCCTACAGGGGGCTCCTGGAAACACCATATATTTT.

This chain links TRBV11-2 with TRBJ1-2; D ambiguous. V gave up 4 bases and J gave up 7 bases, with 16 bases separating them. This CDR3 is built from 14 residues. Germline values: CDR1 SGHAT, CDR2 FQNNGV. The CDR3 DNA follows: TGTGCCAGCAGCTCCCTCCGGTTCCGGTTTGGCTACACCTTC. Translating gives CASSSLRFRFGYTF.

This clone showed up just a few times. Other DNA variants within this sample encode the same CDR3. The chain uses TRBV20-1 and TRBJ1-1; D remains ambiguous. CDR1 and CDR2 (germline): DFQATT, SNEGSKA (reference sequence). The V gene lost 6 bases and the J gene lost 1 base, with 6 bases spanning the gap. CDR3 length: 11 residues. The CDR3 DNA sequence: TGCAGTGCGGAGGAGAACACTGAAGCTTTCTTT. It yields the protein CSAEENTEAFF.

This chain uses TRBV6-5 with TRBJ1-1, with D maybe TRBD1 (6 bases). The V end lost 6 bases, the J end lost 10 bases, and 15 bases lay between the germline ends. Per germline, CDR1 MNHEY and CDR2 SVGAGI. The CDR3 consists of 12 residues. The CDR3 region has the DNA TGTGCCAGCAGGGAAAAAGGAGGGGGAGCTTTCTTT. Its translation is CASREKGGGAFF.

V is TRBV11-3 and J is TRBJ2-6; 9 nucleotides match TRBD1. This CDR3 is 16 amino acids long. From germline, CDR1 is SGHNT and CDR2 YENEEA. V was clipped by 4 bases and J by 4 bases; unmatched bases: 5. This CDR3 reads CASSSQGALGANVLTF. CDR3 nucleotides: TGTGCCAGCAGCTCACAGGGGGCGCTCGGGGCCAACGTCCTGACTTTC.

Notes on this clone: Being one base from a much bigger clone, this may be a read error. Other DNA sequences from this sample encode an identical CDR3 as well. The genes are TRBV7-2 and TRBJ2-7, with D tentatively TRBD2 (5 bases). V dropped 5 bases and J dropped 0 bases, with 11 bases sitting between them. In germline, CDR1 is SGHTA, CDR2 FQGNSA. This CDR3 has 14 amino acids. The CDR3 reads CASSPQRDSYEQYF. The CDR3 DNA sequence: TGTGCCAGCAGCCCCCAACGGGACTCCTACGAGCAGTACTTC. The full variable domain, completed using reference TRBV7-2 and TRBJ2-7, is GAGVSQSPSNKVTEKGKDVELRCDPISGHTALYWYRQSLGQGLEFLIYFQGNSAPDKSGLPSDRFSAERTGGSVSTLTIQRTQQEDSAVYLCASSPQRDSYEQYFGPGTRLTVT.

The chain carries TRBV5-6 and TRBJ1-2, with D unresolved. The CDR3 contains 17 residues. Germline CDR1 SGHDT, CDR2 YYEEEE. The V gene lost 0 bases and the J gene lost 0 bases, with 15 bases spanning the gap. The CDR3 coding sequence is TGTGCCAGCAGCTTGGGATTCGCCGCCCCCACTAACTATGGCTACACCTTC. Protein product: CASSLGFAAPTNYGYTF.

To note about this clone: A far larger clone is a single base away, which makes a read error likely. V is TRBV5-4 and J is TRBJ2-5; TRBD2 aligns across 16 bases. This CDR3 is built from 19 residues. Per germline, CDR1 SGHNT and CDR2 YYREEE (reference sequence). CDR3 sequence reads: CAGSLTGTSGRAGGETQYF. The CDR3 DNA sequence: TGTGCCGGCAGCCTAACCGGGACTAGCGGGAGGGCAGGAGGAGAGACCCAGTACTTC.

Turning to this clone: The same CDR3 is also encoded by other DNA sequences in this sample. This CDR3 reads CAWSVGRNQPQHF. For the CDR3, the DNA is TGTGCCTGGAGTGTGGGTAGGAACCAGCCCCAGCATTTT. The chain has TRBV30 and TRBJ1-5; unclear D gene. CDR3 size: 13 residues. Germline CDR1 GTSNPN, CDR2 SVGIG (reference sequence). The V end was cut by 0 bases, the J end by 7 bases, with 10 bases between.

This chain connects TRBV6-5 to TRBJ2-5; the D gene is possibly TRBD1 (5 bases). CDR3 size: 14 residues. The V end was cut by 2 bases, the J end by 2 bases, with 9 bases between. Germline lookup yields CDR1 MNHEY and CDR2 SVGAGI. CDR3 sequence reads: CASSYAAGQETQYF. The CDR3 nucleotides are TGTGCCAGCAGTTACGCGGCAGGGCAAGAGACCCAGTACTTC.

The rearrangement uses TRBV7-8 and TRBJ2-7; D remains unclear. The germline V and J ends were trimmed by 8 bases and 3 bases, with 17 bases remaining between them. CDR1 and CDR2 from the germline V gene are SGHVS and FQNEAQ. There are 14 residues in the CDR3. CDR3 coding DNA: TGTGCCAGCCGAAGGTCCAGGCACAGCTACGAGCAGTACTTC. Its protein product is CASRRSRHSYEQYF.

V is TRBV11-3 and J is TRBJ2-1, with D unresolved. The CDR3 runs to 14 residues. Germline CDR1 is SGHNT and CDR2 is YENEEA. Trimming left V 1 base short and J 4 bases short, with 8 bases between. CDR3 residues: CASSLVGYYNEQFF. Here the CDR3 DNA reads TGTGCCAGCAGCTTAGTTGGTTATTACAATGAGCAGTTCTTC.

This clone was counted only a few times. This sequence joins TRBV5-1 and TRBJ2-7, with 7 positions matching TRBD1. This CDR3 region has 14 residues. The germline CDR1 and CDR2 sequences are SGHRS and YFSETQ. J was trimmed by 6 bases and V by 4 bases; bases with no gene match: 10. Written as DNA, the CDR3 is TGCGCCAGCAGCCCGGGGACAGCCGGGATCGAGCAGTACTTC. Encoded protein: CASSPGTAGIEQYF. Complete variable domain (other parts from reference TRBV5-1 and TRBJ2-7): KAGVTQTPRYLIKTRGQQVTLSCSPISGHRSVSWYQQTPGQGLQFLFEYFSETQRNKGNFPGRFSGRQFSNSRSEMNVSTLELGDSALYLCASSPGTAGIEQYFGPGTRLTVT.